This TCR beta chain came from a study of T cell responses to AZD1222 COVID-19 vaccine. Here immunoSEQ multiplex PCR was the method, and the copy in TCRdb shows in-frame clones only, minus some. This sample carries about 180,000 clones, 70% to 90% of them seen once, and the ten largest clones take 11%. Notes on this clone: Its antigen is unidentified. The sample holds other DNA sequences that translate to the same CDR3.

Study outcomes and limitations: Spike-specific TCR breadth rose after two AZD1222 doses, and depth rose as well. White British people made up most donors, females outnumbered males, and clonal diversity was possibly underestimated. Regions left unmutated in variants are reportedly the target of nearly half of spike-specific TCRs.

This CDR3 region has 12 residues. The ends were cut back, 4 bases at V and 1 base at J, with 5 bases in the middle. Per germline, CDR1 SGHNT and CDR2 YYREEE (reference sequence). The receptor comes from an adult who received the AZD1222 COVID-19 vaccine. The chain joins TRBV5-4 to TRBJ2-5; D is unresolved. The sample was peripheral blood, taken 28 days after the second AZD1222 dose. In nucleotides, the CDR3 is TGTGCCAGCAGCAGCCCCCAAGAGACCCAGTACTTC. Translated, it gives CASSSPQETQYF.